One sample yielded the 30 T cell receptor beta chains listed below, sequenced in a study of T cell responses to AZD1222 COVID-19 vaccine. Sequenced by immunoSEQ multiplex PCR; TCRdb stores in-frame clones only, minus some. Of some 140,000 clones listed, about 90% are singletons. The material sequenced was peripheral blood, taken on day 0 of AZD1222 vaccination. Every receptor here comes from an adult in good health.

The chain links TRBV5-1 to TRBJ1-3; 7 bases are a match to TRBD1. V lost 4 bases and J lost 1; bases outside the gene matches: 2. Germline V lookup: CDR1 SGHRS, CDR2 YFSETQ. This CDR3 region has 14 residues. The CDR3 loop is CASSTTGSGNTIYF. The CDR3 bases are TGCGCCAGCAGCACGACAGGGTCTGGAAACACCATATATTTT. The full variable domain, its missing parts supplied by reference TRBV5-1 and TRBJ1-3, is KAGVTQTPRYLIKTRGQQVTLSCSPISGHRSVSWYQQTPGQGLQFLFEYFSETQRNKGNFPGRFSGRQFSNSRSEMNVSTLELGDSALYLCASSTTGSGNTIYFGEGSWLTVV.

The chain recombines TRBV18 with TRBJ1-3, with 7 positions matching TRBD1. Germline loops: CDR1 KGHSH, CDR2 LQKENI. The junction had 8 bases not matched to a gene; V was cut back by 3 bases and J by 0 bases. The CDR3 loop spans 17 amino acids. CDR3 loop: CASSPGQTMSSGNTIYF. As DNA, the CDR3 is TGTGCCAGCTCACCGGGACAGACGATGAGCTCTGGAAACACCATATATTTT.

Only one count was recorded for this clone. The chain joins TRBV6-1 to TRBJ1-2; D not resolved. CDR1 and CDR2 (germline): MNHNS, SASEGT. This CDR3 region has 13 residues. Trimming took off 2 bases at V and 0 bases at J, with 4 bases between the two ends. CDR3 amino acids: CASSETANYGYTF. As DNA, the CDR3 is TGTGCCAGCAGTGAAACAGCTAACTATGGCTACACCTTC.

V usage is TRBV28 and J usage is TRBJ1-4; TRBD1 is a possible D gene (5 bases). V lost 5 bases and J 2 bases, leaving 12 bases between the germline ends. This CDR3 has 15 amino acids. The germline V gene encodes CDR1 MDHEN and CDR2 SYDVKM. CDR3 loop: CASSPLGETNEKLFF. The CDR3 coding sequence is TGTGCCAGCAGTCCGTTAGGGGAGACTAATGAAAAACTGTTTTTT.

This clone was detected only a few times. CDR3 DNA: TGTGCCAGCAGCGCCGAAGAGGAGCTGTTTTTT. It translates to CASSAEEELFF. V gene TRBV13 combines with J gene TRBJ2-2; D ambiguous. The length of the CDR3 is 11 residues. Trimming cost V 5 bases and J 10 bases, with 8 bases left between them. Germline values: CDR1 PRHDT, CDR2 FYEKMQ (reference sequence).

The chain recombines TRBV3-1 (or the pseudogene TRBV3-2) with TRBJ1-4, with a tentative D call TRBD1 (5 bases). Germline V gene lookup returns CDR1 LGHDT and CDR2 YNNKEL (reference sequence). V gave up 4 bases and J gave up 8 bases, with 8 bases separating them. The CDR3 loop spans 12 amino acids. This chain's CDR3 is CASSLEGEKLFF. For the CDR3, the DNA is TGTGCCAGCAGCCTGGAGGGGGAAAAACTGTTTTTT.

Here the CDR3 DNA reads TGCGCCAGCAGCTTGCGTCGGGGCTCCTACACAGATACGCAGTATTTT. This translates into CASSLRRGSYTDTQYF. The chain is built from TRBV5-1 and TRBJ2-3, with D possibly being TRBD1 or TRBD2 (5 bases each). V lost 1 base and J lost 2, with 14 bases in between. The CDR3 totals 16 residues. Per germline, CDR1 SGHRS and CDR2 YFSETQ.

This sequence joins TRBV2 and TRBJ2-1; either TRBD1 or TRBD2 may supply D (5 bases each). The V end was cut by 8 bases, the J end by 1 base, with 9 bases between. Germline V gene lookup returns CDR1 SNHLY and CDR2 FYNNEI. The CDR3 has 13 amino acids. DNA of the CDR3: TGTGCCAGCGATGGGGGTTCCTACAATGAGCAGTTCTTC. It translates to CASDGGSYNEQFF.

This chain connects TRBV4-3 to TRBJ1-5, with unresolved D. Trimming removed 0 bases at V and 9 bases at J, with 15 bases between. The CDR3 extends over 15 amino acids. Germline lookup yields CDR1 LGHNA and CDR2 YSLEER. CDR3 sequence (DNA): TGCGCCAGCAGCCAAGATTACCCTCAGACGCGGCCCCAGCATTTT. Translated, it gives CASSQDYPQTRPQHF.

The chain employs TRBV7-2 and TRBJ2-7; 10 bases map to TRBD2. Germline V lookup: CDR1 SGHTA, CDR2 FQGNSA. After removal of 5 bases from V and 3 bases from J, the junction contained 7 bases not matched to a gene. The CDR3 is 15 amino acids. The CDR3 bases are TGTGCCAGCAGCCCCGCAGGGACTAGCGACTACGAGCAGTACTTC. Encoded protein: CASSPAGTSDYEQYF.

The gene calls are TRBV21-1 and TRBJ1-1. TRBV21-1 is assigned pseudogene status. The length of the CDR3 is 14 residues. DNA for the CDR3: TGTGCCAGCAGCAGCCGAGGCCGGTCCCCTGAAGCTTTCTTT. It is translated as CASSSRGRSPEAFF.

The CDR3 bases are TGTGCCACCAGTGATTTGCGGTTGTCAGCACACAATGAGCAGTTCTTC. It yields the protein CATSDLRLSAHNEQFF. V usage is TRBV24-1 and J usage is TRBJ2-1; no firm D call. CDR3 length equals 16 residues. Germline lookup yields CDR1 KGHDR and CDR2 SFDVKD. V gave up 0 bases and J gave up 5 bases, with 13 bases separating them.

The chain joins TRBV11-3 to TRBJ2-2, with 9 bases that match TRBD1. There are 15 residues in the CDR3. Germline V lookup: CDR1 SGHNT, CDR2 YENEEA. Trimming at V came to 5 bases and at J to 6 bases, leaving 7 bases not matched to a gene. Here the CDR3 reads CASSPGQGSAGELFF. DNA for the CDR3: TGTGCCAGCAGCCCCGGACAGGGGTCCGCCGGGGAGCTGTTTTTT.

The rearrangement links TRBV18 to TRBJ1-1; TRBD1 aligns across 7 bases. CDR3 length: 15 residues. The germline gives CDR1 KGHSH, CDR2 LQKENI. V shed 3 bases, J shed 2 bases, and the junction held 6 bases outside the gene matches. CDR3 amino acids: CASSPRGQINTEAFF. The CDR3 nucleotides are TGTGCCAGCTCACCCCGGGGACAGATTAACACTGAAGCTTTCTTT. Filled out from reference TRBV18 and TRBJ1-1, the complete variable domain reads NAGVMQNPRHLVRRRGQEARLRCSPMKGHSHVYWYRQLPEEGLKFMVYLQKENIIDESGMPKERFSAEFPKEGPSILRIQQVVRGDSAAYFCASSPRGQINTEAFFGQGTRLTVV.

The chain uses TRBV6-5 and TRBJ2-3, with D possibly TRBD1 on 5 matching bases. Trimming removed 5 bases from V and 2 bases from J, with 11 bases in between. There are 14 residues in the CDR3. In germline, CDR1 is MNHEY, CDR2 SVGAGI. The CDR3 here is CASSPTQDTDTQYF. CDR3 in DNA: TGTGCCAGCAGTCCGACACAGGACACAGATACGCAGTATTTT.

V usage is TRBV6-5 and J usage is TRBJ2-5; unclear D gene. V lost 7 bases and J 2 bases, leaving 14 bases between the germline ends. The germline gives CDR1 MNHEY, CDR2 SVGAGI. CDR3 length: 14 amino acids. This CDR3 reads CASTPLGGQETQYF. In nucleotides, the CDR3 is TGTGCCAGCACCCCCCTCGGCGGACAAGAGACCCAGTACTTC.

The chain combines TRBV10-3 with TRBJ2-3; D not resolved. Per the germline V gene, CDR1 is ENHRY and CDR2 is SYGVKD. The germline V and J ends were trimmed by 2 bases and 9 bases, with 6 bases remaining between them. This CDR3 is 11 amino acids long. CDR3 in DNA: TGTGCCATCAGTGAGCAGAAGACGCAGTATTTT. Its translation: CAISEQKTQYF.

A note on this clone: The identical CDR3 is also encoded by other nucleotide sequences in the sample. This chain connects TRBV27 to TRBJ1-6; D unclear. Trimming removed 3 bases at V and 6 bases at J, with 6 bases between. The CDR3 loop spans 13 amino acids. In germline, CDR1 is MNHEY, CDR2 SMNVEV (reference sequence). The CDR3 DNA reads TGTGCCAGCAGTTTTCTAGGTAATTCACCCCTCCACTTT. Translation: CASSFLGNSPLHF.

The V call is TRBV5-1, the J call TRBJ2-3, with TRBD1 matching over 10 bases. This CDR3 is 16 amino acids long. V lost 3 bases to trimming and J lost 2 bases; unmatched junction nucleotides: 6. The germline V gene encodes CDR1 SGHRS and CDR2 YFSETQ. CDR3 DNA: TGCGCCAGCAGCTCACAGACAGGGGGCCCCACAGATACGCAGTATTTT. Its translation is CASSSQTGGPTDTQYF.

In DNA form, the CDR3 reads TGTGCCAGCAGCAGTAGCGGGAGAGGGCCAGATACGCAGTATTTT. Translation gives CASSSSGRGPDTQYF. V usage is TRBV7-9 and J usage is TRBJ2-3; 9 nucleotides align to TRBD2. V dropped 5 bases and J dropped 4; count of bases not matched to a gene: 7. The CDR3 sequence is 15 residues long. CDR1 SEHNR and CDR2 FQNEAQ come from the germline V gene (reference sequence).

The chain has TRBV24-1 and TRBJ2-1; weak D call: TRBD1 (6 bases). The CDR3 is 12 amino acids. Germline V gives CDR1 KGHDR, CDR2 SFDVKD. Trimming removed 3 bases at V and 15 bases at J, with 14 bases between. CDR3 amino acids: CATSDLDRRRFF. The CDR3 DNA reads TGTGCCACCAGTGATCTTGACAGGCGGCGGTTCTTC.

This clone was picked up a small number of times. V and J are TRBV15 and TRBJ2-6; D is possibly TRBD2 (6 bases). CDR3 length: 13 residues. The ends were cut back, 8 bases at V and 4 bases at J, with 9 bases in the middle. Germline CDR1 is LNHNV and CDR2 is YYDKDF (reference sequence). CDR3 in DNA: TGTGCCACCCGCGGGGCCGGGGCCAACGTCCTGACTTTC. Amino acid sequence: CATRGAGANVLTF. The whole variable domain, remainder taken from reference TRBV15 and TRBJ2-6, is DAMVIQNPRYQVTQFGKPVTLSCSQTLNHNVMYWYQQKSSQAPKLLFHYYDKDFNNEADTPDNFQSRRPNTSFCFLDIRSPGLGDTAMYLCATRGAGANVLTFGAGSRLTVL.

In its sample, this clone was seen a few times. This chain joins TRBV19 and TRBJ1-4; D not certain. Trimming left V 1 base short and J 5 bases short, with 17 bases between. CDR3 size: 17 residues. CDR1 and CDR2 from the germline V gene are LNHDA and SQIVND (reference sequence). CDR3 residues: CASSIGWWRRKNEKLFF. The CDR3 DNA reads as TGTGCCAGTAGTATAGGTTGGTGGCGGCGAAAAAATGAAAAACTGTTTTTT.

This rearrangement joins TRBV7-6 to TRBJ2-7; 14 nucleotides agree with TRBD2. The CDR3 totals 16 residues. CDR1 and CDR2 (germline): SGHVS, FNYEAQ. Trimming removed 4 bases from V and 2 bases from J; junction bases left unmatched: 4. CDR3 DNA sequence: TGTGCCAGCAGCTCTGGACTAGCGGGGGGTACCTACGAGCAGTACTTC. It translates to CASSSGLAGGTYEQYF.

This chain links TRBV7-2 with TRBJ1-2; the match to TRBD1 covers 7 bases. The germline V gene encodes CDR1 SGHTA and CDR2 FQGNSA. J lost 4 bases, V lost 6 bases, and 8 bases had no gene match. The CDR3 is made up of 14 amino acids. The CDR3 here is CASRSQGSLYGYTF. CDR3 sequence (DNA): TGTGCCAGCAGATCACAGGGGTCCCTCTATGGCTACACCTTC.

This chain's CDR3 is CASSNENLGVSELFF. Written as DNA, the CDR3 is TGTGCCAGCAGCAACGAGAACCTAGGGGTCTCGGAACTGTTTTTT. J is TRBJ1-4 and V is TRBV4-2; maybe TRBD1 (5 bases). Trimming left V 5 bases short and J 12 bases short, with 22 bases between. The CDR3 runs 15 residues. CDR1 is LGHNA and CDR2 is YNFKEQ in the germline V gene.

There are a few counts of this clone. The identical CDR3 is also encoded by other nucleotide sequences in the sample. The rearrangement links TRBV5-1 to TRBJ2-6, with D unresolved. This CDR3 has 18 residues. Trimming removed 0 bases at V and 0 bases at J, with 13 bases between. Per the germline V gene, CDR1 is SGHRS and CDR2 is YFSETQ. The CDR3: CASSLVVGPSSGANVLTF. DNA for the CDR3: TGCGCCAGCAGCTTGGTTGTAGGCCCCAGCTCTGGGGCCAACGTCCTGACTTTC.

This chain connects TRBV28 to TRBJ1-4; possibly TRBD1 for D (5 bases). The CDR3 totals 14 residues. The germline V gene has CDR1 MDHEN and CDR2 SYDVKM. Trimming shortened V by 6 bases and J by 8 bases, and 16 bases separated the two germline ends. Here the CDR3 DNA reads TGTGCCAGCAGGGAGGGAGGCCGGGGCGAAAAACTGTTTTTT. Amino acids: CASREGGRGEKLFF.

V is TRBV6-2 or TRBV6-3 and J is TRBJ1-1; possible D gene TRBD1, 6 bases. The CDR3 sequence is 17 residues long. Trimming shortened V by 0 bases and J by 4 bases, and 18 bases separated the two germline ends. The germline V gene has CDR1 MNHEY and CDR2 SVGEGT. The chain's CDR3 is CASSYSSRTGRVTEAFF. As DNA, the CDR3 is TGTGCCAGCAGTTACTCGAGTAGAACAGGGAGGGTCACTGAAGCTTTCTTT.

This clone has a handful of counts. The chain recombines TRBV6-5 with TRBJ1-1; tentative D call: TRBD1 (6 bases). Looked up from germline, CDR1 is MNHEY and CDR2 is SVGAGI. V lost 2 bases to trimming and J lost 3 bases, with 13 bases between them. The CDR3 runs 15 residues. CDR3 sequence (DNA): TGTGCCAGCAGTTACGACAGGATGGGAGACACTGAAGCTTTCTTT. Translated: CASSYDRMGDTEAFF.